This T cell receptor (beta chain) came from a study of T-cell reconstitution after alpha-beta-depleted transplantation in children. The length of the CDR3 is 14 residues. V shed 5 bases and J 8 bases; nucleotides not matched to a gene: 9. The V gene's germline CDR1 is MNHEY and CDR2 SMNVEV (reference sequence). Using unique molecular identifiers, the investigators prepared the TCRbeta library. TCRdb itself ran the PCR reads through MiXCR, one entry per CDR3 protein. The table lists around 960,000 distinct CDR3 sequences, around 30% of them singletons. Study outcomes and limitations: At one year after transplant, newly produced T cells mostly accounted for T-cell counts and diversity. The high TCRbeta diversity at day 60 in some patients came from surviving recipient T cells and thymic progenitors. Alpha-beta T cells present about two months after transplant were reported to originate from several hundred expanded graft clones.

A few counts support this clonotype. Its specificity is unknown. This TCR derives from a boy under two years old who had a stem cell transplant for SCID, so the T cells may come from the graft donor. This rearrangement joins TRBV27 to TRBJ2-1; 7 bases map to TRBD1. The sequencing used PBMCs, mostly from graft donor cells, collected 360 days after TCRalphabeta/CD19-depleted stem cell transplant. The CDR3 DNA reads TGTGCCAGCAGTCCCCGACAGGGCCCCCATGAGCAGTTCTTC. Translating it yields CASSPRQGPHEQFF.